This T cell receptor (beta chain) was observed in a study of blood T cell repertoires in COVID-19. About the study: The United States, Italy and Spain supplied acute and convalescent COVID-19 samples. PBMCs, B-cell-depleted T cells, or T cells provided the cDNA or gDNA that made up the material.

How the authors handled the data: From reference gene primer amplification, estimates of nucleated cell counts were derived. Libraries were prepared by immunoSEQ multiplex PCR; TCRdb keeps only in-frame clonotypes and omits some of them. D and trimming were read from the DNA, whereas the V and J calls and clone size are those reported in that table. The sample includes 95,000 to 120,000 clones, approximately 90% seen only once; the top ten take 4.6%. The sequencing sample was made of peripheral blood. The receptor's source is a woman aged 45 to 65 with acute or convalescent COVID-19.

In DNA, the CDR3 is TGTGCCAGCGCTACAGGGAACACCGGGGAGCTGTTTTTT. Translating gives CASATGNTGELFF. The V gene is TRBV7-3, the J gene TRBJ2-2, with TRBD1 as a possible D gene (5 bases). The CDR3 runs 13 residues. Germline lookup yields CDR1 SGHTA and CDR2 FQGTGA. V gave up 8 bases and J gave up 1 base, with 8 bases separating them.